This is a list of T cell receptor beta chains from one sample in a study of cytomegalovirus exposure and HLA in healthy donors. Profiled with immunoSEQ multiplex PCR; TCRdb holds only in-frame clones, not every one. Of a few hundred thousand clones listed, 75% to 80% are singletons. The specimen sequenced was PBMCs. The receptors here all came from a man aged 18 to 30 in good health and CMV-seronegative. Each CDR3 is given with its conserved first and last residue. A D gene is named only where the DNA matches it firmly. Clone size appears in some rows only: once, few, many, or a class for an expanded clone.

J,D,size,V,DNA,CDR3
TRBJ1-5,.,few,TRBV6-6,TGTGCCAGCAGTTACTCTCTGAATCAGCCCCAGCATTTT,CASSYSLNQPQHF
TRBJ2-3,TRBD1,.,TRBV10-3,TGTGCCACAGGGGGAAGCTCCGGCACAGATACGCAGTATTTT,CATGGSSGTDTQYF
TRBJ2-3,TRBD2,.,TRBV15,TGTGCCACCAGCAGAGCTGATAGCGGGGGTCGAGATACGCAGTATTTT,CATSRADSGGRDTQYF
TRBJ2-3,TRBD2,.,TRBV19,TGTGCCAGTTCAGGGACTAGCGGAGATACGCAGTATTTT,CASSGTSGDTQYF
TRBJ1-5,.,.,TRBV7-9,TGTGCCAGCAGCTATTATAGCAATCAGCCCCAGCATTTT,CASSYYSNQPQHF
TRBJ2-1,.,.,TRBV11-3,TGTGCCAGCAGCTTAGGGGGGGTCAATGAGCAGTTCTTC,CASSLGGVNEQFF
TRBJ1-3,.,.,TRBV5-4,TGTGCCAGCAGCCCCGGACAGCTCTCTGGAAACACCATATATTTT,CASSPGQLSGNTIYF
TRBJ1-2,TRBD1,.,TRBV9,TGTGCCAGCAGCGTAGCTGGGGGGACAGGGACCGATGGCTACACCTTC,CASSVAGGTGTDGYTF
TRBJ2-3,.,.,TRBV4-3,TGCGCCAGCAGCCAAGGGACTACCAGACCAGATACGCAGTATTTT,CASSQGTTRPDTQYF
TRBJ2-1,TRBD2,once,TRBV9,TGTGCCAGCAGCGGGACTAGCGGGATTGACGGGCAAAATGAGCAGTTCTTC,CASSGTSGIDGQNEQFF
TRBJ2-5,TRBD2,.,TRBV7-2,TGTGCCAGCAGCCGGACTAGAACGGGGCAAGAGACCCAGTACTTC,CASSRTRTGQETQYF
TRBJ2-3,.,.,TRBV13,TGTGCCAGCAGCTTATCCCGGGGGGCCACAGATACGCAGTATTTT,CASSLSRGATDTQYF
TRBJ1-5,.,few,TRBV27,TGTGCCAGCAGTTTCCTGGGGGCCGAGGGTAGCAATCAGCCCCAGCATTTT,CASSFLGAEGSNQPQHF
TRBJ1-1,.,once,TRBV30,TGTGCCTGGAGCGCCAGCAGGGCCGGGAACACTGAAGCTTTCTTT,CAWSASRAGNTEAFF
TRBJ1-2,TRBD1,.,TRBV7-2,TGTGCCAGCAGCTTCGGACAGGTCGGCTACGATGGCTACACCTTC,CASSFGQVGYDGYTF
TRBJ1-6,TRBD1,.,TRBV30,TGTGCCTGGAGTGTCCGAACAGGGGATTCTCACTTT,CAWSVRTGDSHF
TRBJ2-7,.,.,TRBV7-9,TGTGCCAGCAGCTCTCCATCTAAAAACTCCTACGAGCAGTACTTC,CASSSPSKNSYEQYF
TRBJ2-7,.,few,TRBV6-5,TGTGCCAGCAGTTACTCAGGGGCAGGTGACTCCTACGAGCAGTACTTC,CASSYSGAGDSYEQYF
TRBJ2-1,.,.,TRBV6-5,TGTGCCAGCACTTACGGGCCATCTCTATACAATGAGCAGTTCTTC,CASTYGPSLYNEQFF
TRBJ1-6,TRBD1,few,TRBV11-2,TGTGCCAGCAGCTCCTACCGGGACAGGGCATCTTCACCCCTCCACTTT,CASSSYRDRASSPLHF
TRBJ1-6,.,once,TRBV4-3,TGCGCCAGCAGCCAACCCGGACAGTTGACATCACCCCTCCACTTT,CASSQPGQLTSPLHF
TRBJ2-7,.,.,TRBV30,TGTGCCTGGAATATTCCCGGACTGTACGAGCAGTACTTC,CAWNIPGLYEQYF
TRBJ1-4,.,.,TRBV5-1,TGCGCCAGCAGCTTGGCCTTGACAAATGAAAAACTGTTTTTT,CASSLALTNEKLFF
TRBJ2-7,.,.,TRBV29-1,TGCAGCGTTGAGCAGGGTTCCTACGAGCAGTACTTC,CSVEQGSYEQYF
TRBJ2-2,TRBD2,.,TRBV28,TGTGCCAGCAGTCCCCACGCGGGAGAGACCGGGGAGCTGTTTTTT,CASSPHAGETGELFF
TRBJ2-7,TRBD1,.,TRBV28,TGTGCCAGCAGTCCCTCGGGACAGTACGAGCAGTACTTC,CASSPSGQYEQYF
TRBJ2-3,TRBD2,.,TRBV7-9,TGTGCCAGCAGCTCCATAGCGGGGAAACACACAGATACGCAGTATTTT,CASSSIAGKHTDTQYF
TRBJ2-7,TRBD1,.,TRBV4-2,TGTGCCAGCAGCCAAGAGGGGGACAGCTCCTACGAGCAGTACTTC,CASSQEGDSSYEQYF
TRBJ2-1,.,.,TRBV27,TGTGCCAGCAGCCCCGGACTCACGGACAATGAGCAGTTCTTC,CASSPGLTDNEQFF
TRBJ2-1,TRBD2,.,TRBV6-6,TGTGCCGGGGGAGGTAGCGGGACCCCTGATGAGCAGTTCTTC,CAGGGSGTPDEQFF